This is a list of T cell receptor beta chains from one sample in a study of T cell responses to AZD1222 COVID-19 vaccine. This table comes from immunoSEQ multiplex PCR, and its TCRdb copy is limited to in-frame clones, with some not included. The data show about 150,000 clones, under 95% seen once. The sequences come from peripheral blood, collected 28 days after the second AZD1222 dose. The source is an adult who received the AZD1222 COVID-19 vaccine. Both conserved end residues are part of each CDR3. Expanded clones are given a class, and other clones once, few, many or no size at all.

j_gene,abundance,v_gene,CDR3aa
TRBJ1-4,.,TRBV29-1,CSVEVSSATNEKLFF
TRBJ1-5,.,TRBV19,CASSIRGQTRNQPQHF
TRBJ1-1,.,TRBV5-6,CASSLVGVTENTEAFF
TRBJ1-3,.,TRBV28,CASSFWRVSGNTIYF
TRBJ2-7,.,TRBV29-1,CSVEGTGPNAHYEQYF
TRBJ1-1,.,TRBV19,CASSIFLNRGGKGTEAFF
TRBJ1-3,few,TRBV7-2,CASTQNRGDTIYF
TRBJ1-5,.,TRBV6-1,CASSERLGVHQPQHF
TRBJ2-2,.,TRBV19,CASSASGTGELFF
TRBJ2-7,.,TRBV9,CASSISGSATYEQYF
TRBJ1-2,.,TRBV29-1,CSGGGTHGYTF
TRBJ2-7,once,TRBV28,CASSFGQTYEQYF
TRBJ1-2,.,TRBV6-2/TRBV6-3,CASSFQEFYGYTF
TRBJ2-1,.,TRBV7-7,CASSHRRESDEQFF
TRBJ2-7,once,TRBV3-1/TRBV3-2,CASSGQGITYEQYF
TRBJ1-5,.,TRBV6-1,CASSDPEINQPQHF
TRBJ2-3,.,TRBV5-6,CASSLGRQGPGTDTQYF
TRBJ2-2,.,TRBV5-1,CASKGQGNTGELFF
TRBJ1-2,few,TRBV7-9,CASSLVQEHGYTF
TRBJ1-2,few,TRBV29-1,CSEGDGYTF
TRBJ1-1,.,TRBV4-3,CASSQDLGQGTEAFF
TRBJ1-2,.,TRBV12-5,CASGLNTGNGYTF
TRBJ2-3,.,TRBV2,CASSEFQAGGADTQYF
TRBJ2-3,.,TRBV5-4,CASSLVHLTYTDTQYF
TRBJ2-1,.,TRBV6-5,CASSYGGEGEQFF
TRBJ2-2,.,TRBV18,CASSPSEGSIAGELFF
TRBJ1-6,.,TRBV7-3,CASSPGHNSPLHF
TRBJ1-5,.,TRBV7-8,CASSRERVGNQPQHF
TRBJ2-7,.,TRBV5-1,CASSLPGDKAYEQYF
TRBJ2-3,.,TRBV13,CASSRAGGHTDTQYF
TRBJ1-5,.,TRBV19,CASGHPPTPSSNQPQHF
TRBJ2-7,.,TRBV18,CASSPRQGPSYEQYF
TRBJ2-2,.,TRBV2,CASSEDRGSGELFF
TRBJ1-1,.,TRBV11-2,CASNLGVNTGAFF
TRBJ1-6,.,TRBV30,CAFHWDSANSPLHF
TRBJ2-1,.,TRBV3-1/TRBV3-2,CASRQDPGLALSEQFF
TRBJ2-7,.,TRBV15,CATSREGDRTDEQYF
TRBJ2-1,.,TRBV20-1,CSAFLAGSQFF
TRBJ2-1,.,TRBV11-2,CASSSLLGDSVYEQFF
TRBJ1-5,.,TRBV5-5,CASSLGGRSSNQPQHF
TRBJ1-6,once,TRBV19,CASSSQDRALHF
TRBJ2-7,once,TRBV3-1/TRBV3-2,CASSQERMDRIYEQYF
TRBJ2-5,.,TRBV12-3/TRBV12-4,CASRRGEETQYF
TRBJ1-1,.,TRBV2,CASSEMGTGFGGTEAFF
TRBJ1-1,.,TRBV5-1,CASSFSPGNTEAFF
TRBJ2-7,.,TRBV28,CASRNPGPIFSYEQYF
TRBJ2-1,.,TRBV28,CASSLSTGLGSIYDNEQFF
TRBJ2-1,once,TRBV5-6,CASSLAGGTIIYGNEQFF
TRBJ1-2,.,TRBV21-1,CASSKEQGRYGYTF
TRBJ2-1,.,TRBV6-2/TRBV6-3,CASSLGGSLINEQFF
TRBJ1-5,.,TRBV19,CASSKTGGNNQPQHF
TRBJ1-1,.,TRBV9,CASSPGGGNTEAFF